Each of the 30 T cell receptor beta chains below was sequenced from the same sample in a study of blood T cell repertoires in COVID-19. TCRdb's table, derived via immunoSEQ multiplex PCR, lists solely in-frame clones and lacks some. The sample consists of fewer than 600,000 clones, 89% of them appearing once. Sequencing used peripheral blood. The receptor set was obtained from a man younger than 35 with COVID-19, enrolled during active disease.

This clone showed up just once. The genes are TRBV6-5 and TRBJ1-5, with 7 bases lining up with TRBD1. V shed 11 bases, J shed 2 bases, and the junction held 12 bases outside the gene matches. CDR1 MNHEY and CDR2 SVGAGI come from the germline V gene. The CDR3 has 15 amino acids. Written as DNA, the CDR3 is TGTGCCTCGCGGGCAGGGGGGATAGGCAATCAGCCCCAGCATTTT. Protein: CASRAGGIGNQPQHF.

V is TRBV14 and J is TRBJ2-3; a possible D gene is TRBD2 (6 bases). This CDR3 contains 13 residues. Trimming removed 4 bases from V and 6 bases from J, with 11 bases in between. Germline CDR1 SGHDN, CDR2 FVKESK. CDR3: CASSPRLVDTQYF. As DNA, the CDR3 is TGTGCCAGCAGCCCGAGACTAGTCGATACGCAGTATTTT.

This chain links TRBV7-3 with TRBJ2-1; perhaps TRBD1 as D (6 bases). Per the germline V gene, CDR1 is SGHTA and CDR2 is FQGTGA. The CDR3 extends over 12 amino acids. V gave up 6 bases and J gave up 8 bases, with 11 bases separating them. The CDR3 DNA sequence: TGTGCCAGCAGTTTACAGGGCTATGAGCAGTTCTTC. It encodes CASSLQGYEQFF.

The genes are TRBV4-1 and TRBJ2-3, with 15 bases matching TRBD2. This CDR3 has 18 amino acids. The germline gives CDR1 MGHRA, CDR2 YSYEKL. Trimming cost V 6 bases and J 0 bases; bases outside gene matches: 7. The CDR3 loop is CASSPGLAGGFSTDTQYF. The CDR3 DNA is TGCGCCAGCAGTCCGGGACTAGCGGGGGGATTTAGCACAGATACGCAGTATTTT.

The chain links TRBV19 to TRBJ2-2; D call uncertain. Germline V lookup: CDR1 LNHDA, CDR2 SQIVND (reference sequence). Trimming pared 6 bases from V and 4 bases from J, leaving 9 bases between. This CDR3 spans 13 amino acids. The CDR3 DNA follows: TGTGCCAGTAGATTCTCGGGCACCGGGGAGCTGTTTTTT. Encoded protein: CASRFSGTGELFF.

The genes are TRBV9 and TRBJ2-5; D is unresolved. Trimming stripped 4 bases from V and 5 bases from J, with 12 bases between. Germline CDR1 and CDR2: SGDLS and YYNGEE. The CDR3 has 13 amino acids. In nucleotides, the CDR3 is TGTGCCAGCAGCTCCCCCCCGGGTGAGACCCAGTACTTC. This sequence encodes CASSSPPGETQYF.

The chain employs TRBV21-1 and TRBJ1-1; the tabulated D call, TRBD1, remains unverified against the DNA. TRBV21-1 is designated a pseudogene. The CDR3 extends over 14 amino acids. The CDR3 nucleotides read TGTGCCAGCAGCAAAGCGGGCAGGGCGACTGAAGCTTTCTTT. Protein: CASSKAGRATEAFF.

This sequence joins TRBV19 and TRBJ1-2; no reliable D call. The CDR3 extends over 14 amino acids. The V and J ends lost 3 bases and 0 bases respectively, with 8 bases between them. CDR1 and CDR2 from the germline V gene are LNHDA and SQIVND (reference sequence). The CDR3 is CASSIVQTNYGYTF. In nucleotides, the CDR3 is TGTGCCAGTAGTATTGTACAGACTAACTATGGCTACACCTTC. Drawing the rest from reference TRBV19 and TRBJ1-2, the complete variable domain is DGGITQSPKYLFRKEGQNVTLSCEQNLNHDAMYWYRQDPGQGLRLIYYSQIVNDFQKGDIAEGYSVSREKKESFPLTVTSAQKNPTAFYLCASSIVQTNYGYTFGSGTRLTVV.

The V call is TRBV2, the J call TRBJ2-7, with D perhaps being TRBD1 or TRBD2 (5 bases each). V was trimmed by 8 bases and J by 1 base, leaving 12 bases between them. This CDR3 comprises 13 residues. The germline V gene has CDR1 SNHLY and CDR2 FYNNEI. The CDR3 protein is CASRGGVSYEQYF. In nucleotides, the CDR3 is TGTGCCAGCCGTGGGGGAGTATCCTACGAGCAGTACTTC.

On this clone itself: The same CDR3 also results from other DNA sequences found in this sample. The CDR3 sequence: CASSNDRDSPLHF. The CDR3 DNA reads as TGTGCCAGCTCGAATGACAGGGATTCACCCCTCCACTTT. The chain uses TRBV6-5 and TRBJ1-6; TRBD1 aligns across 7 bases. CDR3 length: 13 residues. Germline V gene data show CDR1 as MNHEY and CDR2 as SVGAGI. V was pared by 8 bases and J by 8 bases, with 6 bases of the junction left unmatched.

This chain links TRBV19 with TRBJ2-7, with a tentative D call TRBD2 (7 bases). Deletions cut 1 base from V and 3 bases from J, with 13 bases between. The CDR3 covers 15 residues. Per germline, CDR1 LNHDA and CDR2 SQIVND (reference sequence). CDR3 bases: TGTGCCAGTAGTATAGGGGGGGGCCGGCTCTACGAGCAGTACTTC. Residues: CASSIGGGRLYEQYF.

This chain links TRBV6-2 or TRBV6-3 with TRBJ2-5; 8 nucleotides align to TRBD1. Germline-derived CDR1 and CDR2 are MNHEY and SVGEGT. The CDR3 has 14 amino acids. The junction had 2 bases not matched to a gene; V was cut back by 0 bases and J by 5 bases. The CDR3 protein is CASSYSHRGETQYF. CDR3 bases: TGTGCCAGCAGTTACTCGCACAGGGGGGAGACCCAGTACTTC.

The chain combines TRBV7-3 with TRBJ2-1; 9 nucleotides align to TRBD1. The V gene's germline CDR1 is SGHTA and CDR2 FQGTGA. V shed 5 bases, J shed 0 bases, and the junction held 5 bases outside the gene matches. The CDR3 has 16 residues. CDR3 sequence: CASSGRTGVSYNEQFF. CDR3 in DNA: TGTGCCAGCAGCGGGCGGACAGGGGTCTCCTACAATGAGCAGTTCTTC.

The chain joins TRBV7-9 to TRBJ2-7, with 9 bases lining up with TRBD2. CDR1 is SEHNR, CDR2 FQNEAQ, per germline (reference sequence). Unmatched junction bases numbered 10, after V lost 5 bases and J lost 5 bases. This CDR3 has 15 amino acids. CDR3 sequence reads: CASSLGSGSTNEQYF. The CDR3 nucleotides read TGTGCCAGCAGCCTAGGTAGCGGGAGTACCAACGAGCAGTACTTC.

The chain is built from TRBV15 and TRBJ2-7; 9 nucleotides agree with TRBD2. Germline lookup yields CDR1 LNHNV and CDR2 YYDKDF (reference sequence). V shed 0 bases and J 2 bases; nucleotides not matched to a gene: 5. This CDR3 is 16 amino acids long. CDR3 protein: CATSRDPGGGAYEQYF. The CDR3 nucleotides read TGTGCCACCAGCAGAGATCCTGGCGGGGGGGCCTACGAGCAGTACTTC. The whole variable domain, remainder taken from reference TRBV15 and TRBJ2-7, is DAMVIQNPRYQVTQFGKPVTLSCSQTLNHNVMYWYQQKSSQAPKLLFHYYDKDFNNEADTPDNFQSRRPNTSFCFLDIRSPGLGDTAMYLCATSRDPGGGAYEQYFGPGTRLTVT.

The CDR3 protein is CASSLAWGEPQHF. In DNA, the CDR3 is TGTGCCAGCAGCTTGGCCTGGGGCGAGCCCCAGCATTTT. V and J are TRBV5-6 and TRBJ1-5; D perhaps matches TRBD1 (5 bases). The CDR3 spans 13 residues. V was trimmed by 0 bases and J by 8 bases, leaving 9 bases between them. Germline V gives CDR1 SGHDT, CDR2 YYEEEE.

V and J are TRBV15 and TRBJ2-5; D may be TRBD1 (6 bases). Per the germline V gene, CDR1 is LNHNV and CDR2 is YYDKDF (reference sequence). The CDR3 covers 14 residues. V lost 4 bases, J lost 5 bases, and 14 bases lay in between. The CDR3 region is CATSKGDGVETQYF. CDR3 nucleotide sequence: TGTGCCACCAGCAAGGGGGACGGTGTGGAGACCCAGTACTTC.

This clone was observed a few times. This chain joins TRBV14 and TRBJ1-4; TRBD1 agrees at 7 bases. Germline CDR1 SGHDN, CDR2 FVKESK. V dropped 3 bases and J dropped 0; count of bases not matched to a gene: 7. This CDR3 has 17 amino acids. CDR3 nucleotide sequence: TGTGCCAGCAGCCATTGGGGACAGCACACAACTAATGAAAAACTGTTTTTT. Residues: CASSHWGQHTTNEKLFF.

This chain links TRBV28 with TRBJ1-6; 9 nucleotides match TRBD1. Unmatched junction bases numbered 5, after V lost 5 bases and J lost 9 bases. The CDR3 runs to 14 residues. CDR1 and CDR2 (germline): MDHEN, SYDVKM. This CDR3 is CASSAGTGLSPLHF. The CDR3 coding sequence is TGTGCCAGCAGTGCCGGGACAGGGCTTTCACCCCTCCACTTT.

The rearrangement uses TRBV5-1 and TRBJ2-3, with 11 bases that match TRBD2. V lost 0 bases and J lost 0; bases outside the gene matches: 6. CDR1 SGHRS and CDR2 YFSETQ come from the germline V gene. The CDR3 extends over 18 amino acids. The CDR3 DNA follows: TGCGCCAGCAGCTTGGTAACTAGCGGGGGCTTTAGCACAGATACGCAGTATTTT. Protein: CASSLVTSGGFSTDTQYF.

The V and J genes are TRBV6-5 and TRBJ1-6; D perhaps matches TRBD1 (6 bases). Germline CDR1 MNHEY, CDR2 SVGAGI. Trimming pared 6 bases from V and 8 bases from J, leaving 14 bases between. CDR3 length: 14 residues. In nucleotides, the CDR3 is TGTGCCAGCAGCCGGACAGCCCGAGATTCACCCCTCCACTTT. Protein product: CASSRTARDSPLHF.

The chain carries TRBV19 and TRBJ1-1, with D tentatively TRBD1 (6 bases). The CDR3 is 13 residues long. V dropped 8 bases and J dropped 3 bases, with 13 bases sitting between them. Germline lookup yields CDR1 LNHDA and CDR2 SQIVND (reference sequence). The CDR3 DNA reads TGTGCCAGTCGGTCGGGACACTACACTGAAGCTTTCTTT. It translates to CASRSGHYTEAFF.

The CDR3 protein is CASSEQAGEFYEQFF. The CDR3 region has the DNA TGTGCCAGCAGTGAACAAGCGGGAGAGTTTTATGAGCAGTTCTTC. V is TRBV6-1 and J is TRBJ2-1, with 8 bases that match TRBD2. Losses at the gene ends were 2 bases for V and 8 bases for J; bases not matched to a gene: 8. Germline CDR1 reads MNHNS; CDR2 reads SASEGT. The CDR3 length is 15 residues.

The chain employs TRBV30 and TRBJ1-4; 7 bases align to TRBD1. The CDR3 loop spans 14 amino acids. Germline V gene sequence: CDR1 GTSNPN, CDR2 SVGIG (reference sequence). The J segment lost 5 bases and the V segment lost 1 base, leaving 4 bases of the junction unmatched. The CDR3 is CAWSDTGANEKLFF. Written as DNA, the CDR3 is TGTGCCTGGAGTGATACAGGGGCGAATGAAAAACTGTTTTTT. Drawing the rest from reference TRBV30 and TRBJ1-4, the complete variable domain is SQTIHQWPATLVQPVGSPLSLECTVEGTSNPNLYWYRQAAGRGLQLLFYSVGIGQISSEVPQNLSASRPQDRQFILSSKKLLLSDSGFYLCAWSDTGANEKLFFGSGTQLSVL.

The chain combines TRBV5-1 with TRBJ2-7; TRBD1 matches 8 bases. Unmatched junction bases numbered 9, after V lost 4 bases and J lost 3 bases. Germline CDR1 and CDR2: SGHRS and YFSETQ. The CDR3 extends over 15 amino acids. The CDR3 nucleotides are TGCGCCAGCAGCCCGAGGTGGGACAGGAGCTACGAGCAGTACTTC. Protein: CASSPRWDRSYEQYF.

The chain uses TRBV7-2 and TRBJ2-1, with D possibly being TRBD2 (5 bases). V gave up 1 base and J gave up 2 bases, with 9 bases separating them. The CDR3 consists of 15 residues. The germline V gene has CDR1 SGHTA and CDR2 FQGNSA. CDR3: CASSLGSGTYNEQFF. The CDR3, as DNA: TGTGCCAGCAGCTTAGGCAGCGGTACCTACAATGAGCAGTTCTTC.

The rearrangement uses TRBV5-4 and TRBJ1-2, with 8 bases fitting TRBD1. CDR1 and CDR2 from the germline V gene are SGHNT and YYREEE (reference sequence). The CDR3 consists of 14 residues. J was trimmed by 4 bases and V by 2 bases; bases with no gene match: 4. This CDR3 reads CASSLGQGRYGYTF. In nucleotides, the CDR3 is TGTGCCAGCAGCTTAGGACAGGGTCGCTATGGCTACACCTTC. The full variable domain, completed using reference TRBV5-4 and TRBJ1-2, is ETGVTQSPTHLIKTRGQQVTLRCSSQSGHNTVSWYQQALGQGPQFIFQYYREEENGRGNFPPRFSGLQFPNYSSELNVNALELDDSALYLCASSLGQGRYGYTFGSGTRLTVV.

The V call is TRBV2, the J call TRBJ1-5, with unresolved D. The V gene lost 6 bases and the J gene lost 1 base, with 13 bases spanning the gap. Germline CDR1 reads SNHLY; CDR2 reads FYNNEI. This CDR3 comprises 15 residues. As DNA, the CDR3 is TGTGCCAGCAGCCGAATGGGGAGAAGCAATCAGCCCCAGCATTTT. Its protein is CASSRMGRSNQPQHF.

The chain combines TRBV7-2 with TRBJ2-1; 7 bases align to TRBD2. The CDR3 covers 12 residues. V lost 5 bases to trimming and J lost 10 bases; unmatched junction nucleotides: 5. Germline V gives CDR1 SGHTA, CDR2 FQGNSA. CDR3 protein: CASSRSGLEQFF. The CDR3 nucleotides read TGTGCCAGCAGCCGATCGGGACTAGAGCAGTTCTTC.

The V call is TRBV15, the J call TRBJ1-1, with 8 bases lining up with TRBD1. Germline-derived CDR1 and CDR2 are LNHNV and YYDKDF (reference sequence). The CDR3 loop spans 15 amino acids. After removal of 1 base from V and 0 bases from J, the junction contained 1 base not matched to a gene. The CDR3 DNA sequence: TGTGCCACCAGCAGAGTGGACAGGGTGAACACTGAAGCTTTCTTT. It codes for CATSRVDRVNTEAFF.